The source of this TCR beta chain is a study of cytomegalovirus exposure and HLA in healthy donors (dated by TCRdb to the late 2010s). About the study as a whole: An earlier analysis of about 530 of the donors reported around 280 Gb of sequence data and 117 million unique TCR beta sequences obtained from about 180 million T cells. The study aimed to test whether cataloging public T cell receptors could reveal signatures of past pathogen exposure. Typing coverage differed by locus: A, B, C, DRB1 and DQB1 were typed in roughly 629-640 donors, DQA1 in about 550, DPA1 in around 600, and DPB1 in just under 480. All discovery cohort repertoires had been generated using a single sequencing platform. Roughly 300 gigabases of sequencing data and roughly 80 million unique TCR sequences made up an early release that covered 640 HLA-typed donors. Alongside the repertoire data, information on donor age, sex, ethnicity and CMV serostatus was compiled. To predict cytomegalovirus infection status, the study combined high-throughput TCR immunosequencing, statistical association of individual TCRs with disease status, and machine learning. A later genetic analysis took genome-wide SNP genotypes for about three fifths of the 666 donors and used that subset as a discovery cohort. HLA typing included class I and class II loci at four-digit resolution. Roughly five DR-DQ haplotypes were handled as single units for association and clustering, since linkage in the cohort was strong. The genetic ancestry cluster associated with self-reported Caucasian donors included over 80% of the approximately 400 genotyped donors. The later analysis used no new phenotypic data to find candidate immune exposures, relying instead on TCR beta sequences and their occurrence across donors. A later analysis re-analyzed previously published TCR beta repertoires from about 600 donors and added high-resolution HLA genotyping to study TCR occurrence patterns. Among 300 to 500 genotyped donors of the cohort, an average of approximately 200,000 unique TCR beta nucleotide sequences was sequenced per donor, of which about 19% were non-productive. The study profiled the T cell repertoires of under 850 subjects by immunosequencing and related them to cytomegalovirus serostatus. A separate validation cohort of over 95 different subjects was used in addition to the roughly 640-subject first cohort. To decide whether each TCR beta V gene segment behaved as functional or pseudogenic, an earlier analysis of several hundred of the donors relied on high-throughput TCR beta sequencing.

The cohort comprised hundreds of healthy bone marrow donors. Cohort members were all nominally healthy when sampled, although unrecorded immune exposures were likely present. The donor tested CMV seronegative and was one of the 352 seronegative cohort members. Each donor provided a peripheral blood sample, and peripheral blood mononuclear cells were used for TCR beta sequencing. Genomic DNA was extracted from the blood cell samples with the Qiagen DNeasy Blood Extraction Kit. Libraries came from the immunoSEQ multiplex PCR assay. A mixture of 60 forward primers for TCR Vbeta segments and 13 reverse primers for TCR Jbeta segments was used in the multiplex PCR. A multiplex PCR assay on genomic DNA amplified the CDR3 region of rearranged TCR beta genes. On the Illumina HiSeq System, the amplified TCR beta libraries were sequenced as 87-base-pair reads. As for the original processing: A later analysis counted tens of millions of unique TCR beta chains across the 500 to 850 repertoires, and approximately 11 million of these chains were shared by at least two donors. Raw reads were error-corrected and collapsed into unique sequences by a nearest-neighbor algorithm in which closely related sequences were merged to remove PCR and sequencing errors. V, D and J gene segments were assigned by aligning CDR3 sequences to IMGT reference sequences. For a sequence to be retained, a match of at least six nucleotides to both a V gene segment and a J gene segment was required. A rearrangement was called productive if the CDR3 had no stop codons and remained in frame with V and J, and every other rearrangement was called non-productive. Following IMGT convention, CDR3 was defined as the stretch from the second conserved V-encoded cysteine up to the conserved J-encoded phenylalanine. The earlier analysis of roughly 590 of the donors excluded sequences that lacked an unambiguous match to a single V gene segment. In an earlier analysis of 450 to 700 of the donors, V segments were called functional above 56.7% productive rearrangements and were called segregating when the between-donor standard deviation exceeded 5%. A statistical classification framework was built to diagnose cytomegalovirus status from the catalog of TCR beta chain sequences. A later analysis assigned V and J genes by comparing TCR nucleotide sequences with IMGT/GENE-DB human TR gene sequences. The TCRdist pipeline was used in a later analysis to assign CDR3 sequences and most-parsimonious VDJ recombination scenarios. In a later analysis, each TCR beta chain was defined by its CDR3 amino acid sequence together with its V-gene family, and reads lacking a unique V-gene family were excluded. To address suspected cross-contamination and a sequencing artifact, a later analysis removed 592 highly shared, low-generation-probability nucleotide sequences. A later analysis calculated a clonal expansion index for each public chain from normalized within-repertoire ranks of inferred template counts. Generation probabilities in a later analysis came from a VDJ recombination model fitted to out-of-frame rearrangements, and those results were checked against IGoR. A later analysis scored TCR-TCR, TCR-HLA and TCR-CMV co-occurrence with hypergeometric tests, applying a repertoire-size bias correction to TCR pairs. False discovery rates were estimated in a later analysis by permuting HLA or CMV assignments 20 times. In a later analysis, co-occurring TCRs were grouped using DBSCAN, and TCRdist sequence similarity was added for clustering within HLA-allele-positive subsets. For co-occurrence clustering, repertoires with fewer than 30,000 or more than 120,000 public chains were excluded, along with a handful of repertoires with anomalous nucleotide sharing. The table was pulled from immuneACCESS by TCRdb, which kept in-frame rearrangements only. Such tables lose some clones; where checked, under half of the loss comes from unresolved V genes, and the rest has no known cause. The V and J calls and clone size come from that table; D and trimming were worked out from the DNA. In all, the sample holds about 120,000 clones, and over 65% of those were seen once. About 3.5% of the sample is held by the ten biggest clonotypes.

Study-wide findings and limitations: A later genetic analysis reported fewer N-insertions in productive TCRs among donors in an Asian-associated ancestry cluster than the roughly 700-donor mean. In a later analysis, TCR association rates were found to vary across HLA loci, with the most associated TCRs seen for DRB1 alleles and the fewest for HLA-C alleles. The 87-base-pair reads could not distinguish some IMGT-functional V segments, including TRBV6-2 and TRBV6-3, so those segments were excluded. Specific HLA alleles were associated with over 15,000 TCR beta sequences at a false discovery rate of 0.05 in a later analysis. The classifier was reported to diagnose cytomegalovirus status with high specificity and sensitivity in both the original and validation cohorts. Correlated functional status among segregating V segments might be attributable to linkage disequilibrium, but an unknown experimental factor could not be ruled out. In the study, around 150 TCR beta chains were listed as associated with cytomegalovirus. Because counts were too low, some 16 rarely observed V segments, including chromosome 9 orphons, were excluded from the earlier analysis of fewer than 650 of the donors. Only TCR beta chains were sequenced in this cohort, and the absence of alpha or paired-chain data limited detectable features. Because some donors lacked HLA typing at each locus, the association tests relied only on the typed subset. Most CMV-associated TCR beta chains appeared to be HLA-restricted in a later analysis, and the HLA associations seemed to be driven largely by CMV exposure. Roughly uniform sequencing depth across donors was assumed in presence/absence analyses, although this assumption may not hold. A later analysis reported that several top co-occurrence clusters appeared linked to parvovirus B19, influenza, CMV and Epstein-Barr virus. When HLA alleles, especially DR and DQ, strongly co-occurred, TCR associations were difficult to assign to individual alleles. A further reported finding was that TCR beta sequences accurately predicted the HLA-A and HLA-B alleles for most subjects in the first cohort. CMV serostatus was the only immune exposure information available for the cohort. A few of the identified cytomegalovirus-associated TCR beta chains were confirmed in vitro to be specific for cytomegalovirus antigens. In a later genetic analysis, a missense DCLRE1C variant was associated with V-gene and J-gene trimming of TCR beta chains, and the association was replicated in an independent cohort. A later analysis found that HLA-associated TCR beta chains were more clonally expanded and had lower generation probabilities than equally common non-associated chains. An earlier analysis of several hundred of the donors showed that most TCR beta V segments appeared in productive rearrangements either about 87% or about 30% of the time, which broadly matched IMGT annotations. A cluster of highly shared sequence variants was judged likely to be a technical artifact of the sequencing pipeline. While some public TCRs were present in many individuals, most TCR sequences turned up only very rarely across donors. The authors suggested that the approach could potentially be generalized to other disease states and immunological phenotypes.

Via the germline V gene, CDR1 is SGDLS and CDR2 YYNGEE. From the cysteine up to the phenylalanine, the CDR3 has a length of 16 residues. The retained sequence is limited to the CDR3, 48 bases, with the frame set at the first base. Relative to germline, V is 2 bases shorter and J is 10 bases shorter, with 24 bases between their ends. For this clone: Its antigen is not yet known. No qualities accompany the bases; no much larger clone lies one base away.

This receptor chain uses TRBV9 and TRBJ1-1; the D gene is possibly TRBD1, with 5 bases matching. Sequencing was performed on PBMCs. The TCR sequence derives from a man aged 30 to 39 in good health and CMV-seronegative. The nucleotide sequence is TGTGCCAGCAGCGTTGGGGCGAGTTCATTGAGGAAGGGAGCTTTCTTT. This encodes CASSVGASSLRKGAFF.